The present T cell receptor beta chain was sequenced within a study of OX40 agonist ivuxolimab in advanced cancers. Study-wide results and limits: At 0.1 to 3.0 mg/kg, clonal expansion of CD4+ and CD8+ blood T cells had occurred by week 6.

Sequencing was performed with immunoSEQ multiplex PCR; in TCRdb, only in-frame clones are kept and a portion is missing. The sample holds over 55,000 clones; 83% are singletons and the top ten take 0.7%. The germline V and J ends were trimmed by 2 bases and 3 bases, with 12 bases remaining between them. The CDR3 is 15 amino acids. Per germline, CDR1 SGHTS and CDR2 YDEGEE. For this clone: Antigen: not known.

The V and J genes are TRBV5-8 and TRBJ2-1; TRBD1 is a possible D gene (5 bases). This clonotype was sampled from an adult with an advanced solid tumor such as melanoma, head and neck, liver or kidney cancer. Here the sequenced sample was CD4+ or CD8+ T cells sorted from blood, taken in a trial of the OX40 agonist ivuxolimab. CDR3 residues: CASSFWQGVYNEQFF. CDR3 DNA sequence: TGTGCCAGCAGCTTCTGGCAGGGCGTCTACAATGAGCAGTTCTTC.